This TCR beta chain was captured in a study of cytomegalovirus exposure and HLA in healthy donors. Overall study results and limits: The likely origin of a cluster of highly shared sequence variants was a sequencing artifact. One later analysis reportedly identified an Asian-associated ancestry cluster that showed fewer N-insertions than the approximately 700-donor mean. A later analysis linked a missense DCLRE1C variant to TCR beta V- and J-gene trimming.

The table lists this clone with a count of one. No antigen is known for it. Participants comprised healthy donors of bone marrow. The J segment lost 6 bases and the V segment lost 8 bases, leaving 4 bases of the junction unmatched. This CDR3 contains 12 residues. Per the germline V gene, CDR1 is MDHEN and CDR2 is SYDVKM. Primers: 60 Vbeta forward and 13 Jbeta reverse. Produced via immunoSEQ multiplex PCR; TCRdb's table is partial and in-frame only. The sample yields about 140,000 clones, approximately 78% seen once. The chain combines TRBV28 with TRBJ1-5; 7 bases match TRBD1. The sequence derives from a man aged 18 to 35 in good health and CMV-seropositive. Sequencing used PBMCs. The CDR3 sequence is CASHRGSQPQHF. The CDR3, as DNA: TGTGCCAGCCACAGGGGCTCTCAGCCCCAGCATTTT.